These 7 T cell receptor beta chains share one sample of origin, sequenced in a study of T cell responses to AZD1222 COVID-19 vaccine. Produced via immunoSEQ multiplex PCR; TCRdb's table is partial and in-frame only. The sample comprises 55,000 to 70,000 clones, approximately 80% of which are singletons, and about an eighth rests with the top ten. This sample comprised peripheral blood, obtained on day 0 of AZD1222 vaccination. These TCRs come from an adult in good health.

In its sample, this clone was seen once. The junction differs from germline at one of its ends, possibly a read error. The rearrangement joins TRBV4-3 to TRBJ1-6; TRBD1 matches 9 bases. The CDR3 has 16 amino acids. CDR1 is LGHNA and CDR2 is YSLEER in the germline V gene. CDR3 bases: TGCGCCAGCAGCGAAGACAGACAGGGGGGGAATTCACCCCTCCACTTT. Its protein is CASSEDRQGGNSPLHF.

This clone appeared a single time. J is TRBJ2-5 and V is TRBV2; 8 positions agree with TRBD2. This CDR3 is 14 amino acids long. Germline V lookup: CDR1 SNHLY, CDR2 FYNNEI. V shed 5 bases, J shed 3 bases, and the junction held 5 bases outside the gene matches. CDR3 loop: CASSLTSGEETQYF. The CDR3 DNA reads as TGTGCCAGCAGTCTAACTAGCGGCGAAGAGACCCAGTACTTC.

The genes are TRBV6-2 or TRBV6-3 and TRBJ2-7; 9 bases match TRBD1. V dropped 2 bases and J dropped 9; count of bases not matched to a gene: 8. CDR3 length equals 14 residues. Germline CDR1 is MNHEY and CDR2 is SVGEGT. CDR3 nucleotide sequence: TGTGCCAGCAGTTACACGGGACAGGGTACAGTGCAGTACTTC. Its protein is CASSYTGQGTVQYF.

This chain uses TRBV5-8 with TRBJ1-4; no reliable D call. There are 14 residues in the CDR3. Trimming pared 0 bases from V and 5 bases from J, leaving 8 bases between. Germline assignment: CDR1 SGHTS and CDR2 YDEGEE. The CDR3 coding sequence is TGTGCCAGCAGCTTGGGGATTGGCAATGAAAAACTGTTTTTT. Translating it yields CASSLGIGNEKLFF.

The chain has TRBV6-5 and TRBJ1-5; no firm D call. Looked up from germline, CDR1 is MNHEY and CDR2 is SVGAGI. With 2 bases removed from V and 0 bases from J, the gap between germline ends came to 2 bases. The CDR3 runs 13 residues. CDR3 sequence reads: CASSYNSNQPQHF. In nucleotides, the CDR3 is TGTGCCAGCAGTTACAATAGCAATCAGCCCCAGCATTTT.

This chain links TRBV7-8 with TRBJ1-1; D is uncertain. The V end was cut by 1 base, the J end by 1 base, with 10 bases between. The CDR3 is made up of 15 amino acids. Germline V gene lookup returns CDR1 SGHVS and CDR2 FQNEAQ. Written as DNA, the CDR3 is TGTGCCAGCAGCTTAGTTATGCCGACGAACACTGAAGCTTTCTTT. It codes for CASSLVMPTNTEAFF.

The rearrangement links TRBV5-1 to TRBJ2-2, with no clear D. Trimming removed 1 base from V and 6 bases from J, with 16 bases in between. Germline-derived CDR1 and CDR2 are SGHRS and YFSETQ. This CDR3 is 16 amino acids long. The CDR3 loop reads CASSLKPGEAAGELFF. CDR3 sequence (DNA): TGCGCCAGCAGCTTGAAGCCAGGTGAAGCAGCCGGGGAGCTGTTTTTT.